This paragraph covers one TCR beta chain sequence. The junction and the germline gene differ at one end; a read error may be behind it. Specified time point: patch test 3, about 24 weeks after DPC sensitization. Treatment denoted: therapeutic diphenylcyclopropenone sensitization with weekly scalp DPC. These data belong to a study of human T cells and chemical hapten exposure. The overall study: Sensitization applied 2% DPC to roughly 2 cm by roughly 2 cm of upper inner arm skin.

The CDR3 sequence is 14 residues long. Germline lookup yields CDR1 SQVTM and CDR2 ANQGSEA. Original processing methods: Sample TCR counts, which ranged from roughly 20,000 to 750,000, had a median of around 93,000. TCRdb redid the calling of the RACE reads with MiXCR, one entry per CDR3 protein. The V and J calls and clone size are TCRdb's, not the authors'. The sample carries roughly 200,000 distinct CDR3 sequences, roughly a quarter recorded once. The chain carries TRBV29-1 and TRBJ1-2; TRBD1 agrees at 7 bases. Sample: whole blood, taken in connection with sensitization to the hapten diphenylcyclopropenone (DPC). The TCR was taken from a woman aged 40 to 55 with alopecia areata. Some clones in this sample may be carry-over from other donors' samples. DNA for the CDR3: TGCAGCGCCTCAAACAGGGGTAATAACTATGGCAACACCTTC. Its protein is CSASNRGNNYGNTF.